This T cell receptor beta chain was identified during a study of cytomegalovirus exposure and HLA in healthy donors. PCR involved 60 Vbeta and 13 Jbeta primers. In the original processing: Counted up in a later analysis, unique TCR beta chains came to about 80 million, with around 11 million shared. Profiled with immunoSEQ multiplex PCR; TCRdb holds only in-frame clones, not every one. V, J and clone size are taken as reported in that table, and D and trimming were inferred from the DNA itself. Of 90,000 or so clones listed, roughly 75% are singletons. Germline-derived CDR1 and CDR2 are MGHRA and YSYEKL. The CDR3 is made up of 15 amino acids. Trimming cost V 3 bases and J 4 bases, with 14 bases left between them.

V and J are TRBV4-1 and TRBJ2-3; the D gene is possibly TRBD2 (6 bases). Material: PBMCs. The sequence derives from a man in his 60s in good health and CMV-seronegative. CDR3 residues: CASSQEGFSSDTQYF. The CDR3 region has the DNA TGCGCCAGCAGCCAGGAGGGGTTTTCTTCAGATACGCAGTATTTT.